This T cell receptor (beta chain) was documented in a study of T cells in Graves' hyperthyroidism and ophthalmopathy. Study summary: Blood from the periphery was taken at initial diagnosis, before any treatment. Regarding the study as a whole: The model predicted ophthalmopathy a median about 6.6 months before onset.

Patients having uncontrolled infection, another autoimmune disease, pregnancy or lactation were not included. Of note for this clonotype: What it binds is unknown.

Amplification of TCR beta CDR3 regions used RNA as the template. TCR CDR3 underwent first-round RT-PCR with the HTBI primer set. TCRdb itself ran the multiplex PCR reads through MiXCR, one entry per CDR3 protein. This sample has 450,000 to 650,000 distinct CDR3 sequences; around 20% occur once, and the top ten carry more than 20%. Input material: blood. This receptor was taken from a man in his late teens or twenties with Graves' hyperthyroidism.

CDR3 nucleotides: TGTGCCAGCAGTGCAGGATATAGAGGACTGAACACTGAAGCTTTCTTT. Its protein is CASSAGYRGLNTEAFF. V is TRBV28 and J is TRBJ1-1; D is undetermined. The length of the CDR3 is 16 residues. Per germline, CDR1 MDHEN and CDR2 SYDVKM. The V end was cut by 5 bases, the J end by 0 bases, with 16 bases between.